This T cell receptor (beta chain) derives from a study of control samples from healthy donors and cancer patients. Measured with immunoSEQ multiplex PCR; TCRdb has only the in-frame clones, and not every one. The sample has around 80,000 clones, about 88% seen once. The sample comprised blood. The receptor comes from a woman in her 50s in good health.

The chain's CDR3 is CSASGSGNYGYTF. The CDR3 DNA reads TGCAGTGCTAGTGGTTCAGGGAACTATGGCTACACCTTC. V and J are TRBV20-1 and TRBJ1-2; D perhaps matches TRBD1 (5 bases). With 3 bases removed from V and 2 bases from J, the gap between germline ends came to 10 bases. The CDR3 has 13 amino acids. CDR1 and CDR2 from the germline V gene are DFQATT and SNEGSKA (reference sequence).